This T cell receptor (beta chain) was recovered during a study of tumor-infiltrating lymphocytes in primary liver carcinoma. From unsorted bulk tissue weighing about 20-32 mg, DNA and RNA were co-extracted. The template, about 500 ng total RNA, yielded TCR beta cDNA made with a constant-region primer. Researchers made the TCR beta libraries by running three nested multiplex PCR rounds with slightly modified ARM-PCR. TCRdb recomputed calls from the multiplex PCR reads with MiXCR, one row per CDR3 protein. The sample includes roughly 70,000 distinct CDR3 sequences, roughly two thirds of them seen just once. Of note for this clonotype: Its ends do not fully match the called genes, so a read error is possible.

Sequenced material: liver tumor tissue from sampling region 4. Subset of the sample: tumor region T4, right-lateral pole. This TCR was sampled from a middle-aged man with primary liver carcinoma and hepatitis B virus infection.

The CDR3 spells CASSIQTGPRQETQYF. CDR3 DNA: TGTGCCAGCAGTATCCAGACAGGGCCTCGTCAGGAGACCCAATACTTC. V gene TRBV11-2 combines with J gene TRBJ2-5, with TRBD1 identical over 7 bases. The CDR3 covers 16 residues. CDR1 and CDR2 from the germline V gene are SGHAT and FQNNGV.